This T cell receptor (beta chain) came from a study of T cells expressing NK-cell markers. Study overall: Among the eight sequenced donors, seven tested HCMV-seropositive and one tested seronegative.

Study-level findings and limits: Six of the donors carried dominant NKG2C+ clonotypes that took up 1.0-7.0% of their CD8+ T cells. The study found these clonotypes also leading the CD3+CD56-NKG2C+ fraction in a few donors.

What made the TCR beta cDNA was 5'RACE template switching with UMIs. TCRdb processed the 5' RACE reads again and assigns one entry to each CDR3 protein, with no DNA. Recorded for this sample: roughly 420,000 distinct CDR3 sequences. A word on this clonotype: Its target is unknown.

The CDR3 extends over 16 amino acids. The chain employs TRBV12-3 or TRBV12-4 and TRBJ2-3; without DNA, the TCRdb call of TRBD1 cannot be checked. The sequencing sample was made of blood T cells: a sorted CD56 or NKG2C T cell subset, CD4+ or CD8+ T cells, or bulk PBMC T cells (not recorded which). This clonotype was sampled from a woman aged 18-70 years in good health. Here the CDR3 reads CASSRQGPSSTDTQYF.